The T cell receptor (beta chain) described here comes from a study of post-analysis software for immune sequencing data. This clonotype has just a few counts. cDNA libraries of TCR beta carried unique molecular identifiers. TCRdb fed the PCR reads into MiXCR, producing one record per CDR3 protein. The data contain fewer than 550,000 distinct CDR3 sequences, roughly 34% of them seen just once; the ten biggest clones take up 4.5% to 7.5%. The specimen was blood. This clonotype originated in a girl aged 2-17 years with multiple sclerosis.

The CDR3 spells CSARDYYGYTF. The CDR3 coding sequence is TGCAGTGCTAGGGACTACTATGGCTACACCTTC. The J gene is TRBJ1-2, the V gene TRBV20-1; D is ambiguous. The V end lost 3 bases, the J end lost 3 bases, and 5 bases lay between the germline ends. The CDR3 loop spans 11 amino acids. Germline lookup yields CDR1 DFQATT and CDR2 SNEGSKA (reference sequence).